This TCR beta chain was sequenced during a study of cytomegalovirus exposure and HLA in healthy donors. Study-wide results and caveats: Reportedly, cytomegalovirus status was diagnosed with high sensitivity and specificity. In a later analysis, the majority of CMV-associated beta chains seemingly showed HLA restriction. The study carried out a later analysis of TCR beta sequences. It associated 16,951 of them with specific HLA alleles at a false discovery rate of 0.05. In a later analysis, productive TCRs from donors in an Asian-associated ancestry cluster reportedly carried fewer N-insertions than the cohort mean.

With respect to this clone: Its target is not known.

CDR1 LGHNA and CDR2 YSLEER come from the germline V gene. The V gene lost 0 bases and the J gene lost 3 bases, with 8 bases spanning the gap. The CDR3 extends over 15 amino acids. Both 60 Vbeta primers and 13 Jbeta primers went into the PCR. Measured with immunoSEQ multiplex PCR; TCRdb has only the in-frame clones, and not every one. Of around 180,000 clones in the sample, around 80% were seen once. The sequencing sample was made of PBMCs. The chain joins TRBV4-3 to TRBJ2-2; tentatively, D is TRBD2 (6 bases). The receptor's source is a woman younger than 30 in good health and CMV-seropositive. CDR3 DNA sequence: TGCGCCAGCAGCCAAGAGGGAGGCGACACCGGGGAGCTGTTTTTT. It is translated as CASSQEGGDTGELFF.